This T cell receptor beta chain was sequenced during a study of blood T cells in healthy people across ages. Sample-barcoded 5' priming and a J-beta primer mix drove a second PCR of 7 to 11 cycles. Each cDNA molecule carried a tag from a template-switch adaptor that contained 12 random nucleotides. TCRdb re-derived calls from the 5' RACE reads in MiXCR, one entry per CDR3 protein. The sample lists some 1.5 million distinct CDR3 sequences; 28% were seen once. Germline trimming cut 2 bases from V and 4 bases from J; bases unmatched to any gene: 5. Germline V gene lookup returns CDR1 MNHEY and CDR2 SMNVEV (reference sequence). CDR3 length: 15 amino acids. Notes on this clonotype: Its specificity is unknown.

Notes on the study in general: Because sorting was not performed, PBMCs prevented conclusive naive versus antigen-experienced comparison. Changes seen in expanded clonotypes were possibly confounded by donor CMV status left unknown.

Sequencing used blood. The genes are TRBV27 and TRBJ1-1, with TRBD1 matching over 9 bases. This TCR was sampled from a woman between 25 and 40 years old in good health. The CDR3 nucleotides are TGTGCCAGCAGTTTACAGGGACAGGGCCCCACTGAAGCTTTCTTT. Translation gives CASSLQGQGPTEAFF.